These 28 T cell receptor beta chains came from one sample sequenced in a study of T cell repertoires in cytomegalovirus infection. Via MiXCR, TCRdb re-called the reads, giving one row per CDR3 protein. The sample includes about 350,000 distinct CDR3 sequences, approximately 35% of them seen just once. For these receptors, no antigen is known. This specimen consisted of cultured PBMCs, obtained from culture after CMV antigen stimulation. The source of these receptors is a human donor in good health (CMV status not recorded). Some clones in this sample may be carry-over from other donors' samples.

This clonotype has at least ten counts. The rearrangement uses TRBV7-2 and TRBJ2-3; no definite D call. V was shortened by 4 bases and J by 5 bases, with 7 bases between the two germline ends. Germline lookup yields CDR1 SGHTA and CDR2 FQGNSA. CDR3 length: 12 amino acids. Here the CDR3 DNA reads TGTGCCAGCAGCTCCTTAGGAGATACGCAGTATTTT. Translating gives CASSSLGDTQYF.

This clonotype was recorded a few times. The J gene is TRBJ1-3, the V gene TRBV12-3 or TRBV12-4; D possibly corresponds to TRBD1 (6 bases). The length of the CDR3 is 14 residues. With 5 bases removed from V and 2 bases from J, the gap between germline ends came to 10 bases. The CDR3 loop reads CASSLRQAGNTIYF. The CDR3 nucleotides are TGTGCCAGCAGTCTCCGACAGGCTGGAAACACCATATATTTT.

The rearrangement uses TRBV20-1 and TRBJ2-1; TRBD2 matches 12 bases. The germline V gene has CDR1 DFQATT and CDR2 SNEGSKA (reference sequence). The CDR3 contains 15 residues. Trimming cost V 4 bases and J 1 base; bases outside gene matches: 2. The CDR3 region is CSATGLAGSYNEQFF. DNA for the CDR3: TGCAGTGCTACGGGACTAGCGGGTTCCTACAATGAGCAGTTCTTC.

V gene TRBV7-2 combines with J gene TRBJ2-2, with unresolved D. Germline V gene data show CDR1 as SGHTA and CDR2 as FQGNSA. This CDR3 spans 13 amino acids. V was shortened by 2 bases and J by 5 bases, with 6 bases between the two germline ends. The CDR3 region has the DNA TGTGCCAGCAGCTTATCAAGTACCGGGGAGCTGTTTTTT. Protein product: CASSLSSTGELFF.

V and J are TRBV2 and TRBJ2-7; D uncertain. V lost 8 bases to trimming and J lost 3 bases, with 5 bases between them. Germline V gene data show CDR1 as SNHLY and CDR2 as FYNNEI. This CDR3 contains 10 residues. The CDR3: CASRLYEQYF. The CDR3 nucleotides read TGTGCCAGCCGGCTCTACGAGCAGTACTTC.

Only a few counts were recorded for this clonotype. The chain is built from TRBV24-1 and TRBJ2-1; the match to TRBD1 covers 9 bases. Germline lookup yields CDR1 KGHDR and CDR2 SFDVKD. CDR3 length: 15 amino acids. V lost 4 bases and J lost 6; bases outside the gene matches: 6. This CDR3 is CATSDPGQGPNEQFF. The CDR3 DNA reads TGTGCCACCAGTGACCCGGGACAGGGTCCCAATGAGCAGTTCTTC.

V usage is TRBV19 and J usage is TRBJ2-3; tentatively, D is TRBD2 (5 bases). Per the germline V gene, CDR1 is LNHDA and CDR2 is SQIVND (reference sequence). The V end was cut by 2 bases, the J end by 6 bases, with 15 bases between. The CDR3 totals 15 residues. CDR3 amino acids: CASSINSVLSDTQYF. In DNA form, the CDR3 reads TGTGCCAGTAGTATAAATAGCGTGCTGTCGGATACGCAGTATTTT.

J is TRBJ2-3 and V is TRBV6-6, with 8 positions matching TRBD2. The ends lost 0 bases at V and 4 bases at J; junction bases unmatched: 9. The CDR3 is 17 residues long. Germline V gene lookup returns CDR1 MNHNY and CDR2 SVGAGI (reference sequence). The CDR3 bases are TGTGCCAGCAGTTACTCGAATACAGCGGGAGTGTCAGATACGCAGTATTTT. Protein sequence: CASSYSNTAGVSDTQYF.

This rearrangement joins TRBV28 to TRBJ1-1; TRBD1 agrees at 9 bases. The CDR3 spans 13 residues. Germline V gene sequence: CDR1 MDHEN, CDR2 SYDVKM. The V gene end was trimmed by 3 bases and the J gene end by 7 bases; junction bases not matched to a gene: 3. DNA of the CDR3: TGTGCCAGCAGTTTGGGACAGGGATTTGAAGCTTTCTTT. Protein: CASSLGQGFEAFF.

Only a few counts were recorded for this clonotype. This sequence joins TRBV14 and TRBJ2-1, with 10 nucleotides matching TRBD2. This CDR3 spans 17 amino acids. Germline loops: CDR1 SGHDN, CDR2 FVKESK. V lost 6 bases to trimming and J lost 4 bases; unmatched junction nucleotides: 12. CDR3 sequence: CASRRSSGSNHYNEQFF. DNA of the CDR3: TGTGCCAGCAGACGTTCTAGCGGGAGCAACCATTACAATGAGCAGTTCTTC.

The rearrangement joins TRBV12-3 or TRBV12-4 to TRBJ2-1, with 7 bases identical to TRBD1. There are 14 residues in the CDR3. The trim removed 6 bases at V and 2 bases at J, leaving 4 bases unmatched. The CDR3 DNA is TGTGCCAGCAGACAGGGGATTACCTACAATGAGCAGTTCTTC. It is translated as CASRQGITYNEQFF.

In this sample, this clonotype turned up a few times. The chain links TRBV10-3 to TRBJ2-3; 7 bases align to TRBD2. From germline, CDR1 is ENHRY and CDR2 SYGVKD. V lost 11 bases to trimming and J lost 2 bases; unmatched junction nucleotides: 7. The CDR3 sequence is 13 residues long. Here the CDR3 reads CAGGAGDTDTQYF. As DNA, the CDR3 is TGTGCCGGAGGGGCGGGGGACACAGATACGCAGTATTTT.

A few counts support this clonotype. The chain couples TRBV11-3 to TRBJ1-2; unclear D gene. Germline values: CDR1 SGHNT, CDR2 YENEEA. Trimming removed 1 base at V and 8 bases at J, with 11 bases between. The CDR3 is 13 amino acids. CDR3 coding DNA: TGTGCCAGCAGCTTAGGGCCAGAAGGAGGCTACACCTTC. It specifies CASSLGPEGGYTF.

This clonotype was observed a handful of times. The V and J genes are TRBV7-8 and TRBJ2-1; D is possibly TRBD1 or TRBD2 (5 bases each). The CDR3 contains 15 residues. V lost 3 bases to trimming and J lost 2 bases, with 11 bases between them. Germline CDR1 SGHVS, CDR2 FQNEAQ. In DNA, the CDR3 is TGTGCCAGCAGCTTTGAGGGGACCACCTACAATGAGCAGTTCTTC. Translated: CASSFEGTTYNEQFF.

V usage is TRBV6-2 or TRBV6-3 and J usage is TRBJ2-5, with TRBD2 identical over 11 bases. The germline V gene has CDR1 MNHEY and CDR2 SVGEGT. The CDR3 length is 15 residues. With 8 bases clipped from V and 5 bases from J, the junction kept 10 bases outside the gene matches. The chain's CDR3 is CASSQGTSGSETQYF. The CDR3 coding sequence is TGTGCCAGCTCCCAAGGAACTAGCGGGAGCGAGACCCAGTACTTC.

Concerning this clonotype: A much larger clone differs by one base, so this may be a read error. It is likely a read error, because the conserved phenylalanine at the end of the CDR3 is missing. The V and J genes are TRBV19 and TRBJ2-1, with D possibly being TRBD2 (6 bases). V lost 0 bases and J 6 bases, leaving 18 bases between the germline ends. Germline V gives CDR1 LNHDA, CDR2 SQIVND (reference sequence). This CDR3 has 17 amino acids. CDR3 in amino acids: CASSIDLASAAFNEQFV. Written as DNA, the CDR3 is TGTGCCAGTAGTATAGATCTCGCTAGCGCGGCCTTCAATGAGCAGTTCGTC.

V is TRBV10-3 and J is TRBJ1-2; D ambiguous. The germline V gene has CDR1 ENHRY and CDR2 SYGVKD. V lost 2 bases, J lost 2 bases, and 9 bases lay in between. This CDR3 spans 14 amino acids. For the CDR3, the DNA is TGTGCCATCAGTGAGAGTACTAACAACTATGGCTACACCTTC. Translated, it gives CAISESTNNYGYTF.

This clonotype has ten or more counts. This chain connects TRBV4-3 to TRBJ2-5; 9 nucleotides match TRBD2. Germline CDR1 and CDR2: LGHNA and YSLEER. The V and J ends lost 2 bases and 5 bases, in that order; junction bases with no gene match: 9. CDR3 length equals 16 residues. This CDR3 is CASSQRAGGRLETQYF. CDR3 in DNA: TGCGCCAGCAGCCAACGGGCGGGAGGGCGGCTGGAGACCCAGTACTTC.

This chain joins TRBV7-9 and TRBJ1-5; D possibly corresponds to TRBD1 (5 bases). The germline gives CDR1 SEHNR, CDR2 FQNEAQ (reference sequence). The V and J ends lost 8 bases and 3 bases respectively, with 14 bases between them. The CDR3 loop spans 14 amino acids. The DNA for the CDR3 is TGTGCCAGCTCAGGATCGGGGGACAATCAGCCCCAGCATTTT. As protein: CASSGSGDNQPQHF.

The chain uses TRBV7-6 and TRBJ2-7; a possible D gene is TRBD2 (5 bases). Trimming took off 5 bases at V and 2 bases at J, with 10 bases between the two ends. CDR1 SGHVS and CDR2 FNYEAQ come from the germline V gene. This CDR3 is 13 amino acids long. The CDR3: CASSRGLPYEQYF. The CDR3 nucleotides read TGTGCCAGCAGCCGTGGACTTCCCTACGAGCAGTACTTC.

This clonotype was seen at least ten times. The V and J genes are TRBV7-6 and TRBJ2-2; 12 bases map to TRBD2. Germline lookup yields CDR1 SGHVS and CDR2 FNYEAQ. The V and J ends lost 5 bases and 1 base, in that order; junction bases with no gene match: 2. CDR3 length: 16 residues. The CDR3 region has the DNA TGTGCCAGCAGCCCGGGACTAGCGGGGAACACCGGGGAGCTGTTTTTT. This codes for CASSPGLAGNTGELFF.

A note on this clonotype: The junction shows a germline mismatch at one end, possibly a read error. V is TRBV7-9 and J is TRBJ2-1, with D perhaps matching TRBD1 (6 bases). The germline CDR1 and CDR2 sequences are SEHNR and FQNEAQ (reference sequence). There are 15 residues in the CDR3. DNA for the CDR3: TGTGCCAGCAGCCTCGGACAGAGCTCCTACAATGGGCAGTTCTTC. It codes for CASSLGQSSYNGQFF.

The V and J genes are TRBV6-2 or TRBV6-3 and TRBJ1-2, with D perhaps TRBD1 (6 bases). Germline V gene sequence: CDR1 MNHEY, CDR2 SVGEGT. V lost 5 bases to trimming and J lost 3 bases, with 13 bases between them. The CDR3 consists of 14 residues. The CDR3 DNA follows: TGTGCCAGCAGTAAACAGGGAGGGGACTATGGCTACACCTTC. Protein: CASSKQGGDYGYTF.

This clonotype was recorded once. The V and J genes are TRBV7-2 and TRBJ2-5, with D possibly TRBD2 on 6 matching bases. The CDR3 runs to 15 residues. The germline CDR1 and CDR2 sequences are SGHTA and FQGNSA. Between the trimmed V and J ends, which lost 2 bases and 1 base, there was a span of 11 bases. CDR3 region: CASSLIGSVQETQYF. The CDR3 DNA reads TGTGCCAGCAGCTTAATCGGGAGCGTCCAAGAGACCCAGTACTTC.

This clonotype was counted many times. V is TRBV7-8 and J is TRBJ1-1; a possible D gene is TRBD1 (6 bases). V gave up 5 bases and J gave up 6 bases, with 16 bases separating them. There are 14 residues in the CDR3. CDR1 is SGHVS and CDR2 is FQNEAQ in the germline V gene. CDR3 residues: CASSQNRALAEAFF. CDR3 sequence (DNA): TGTGCCAGCAGCCAAAACAGGGCCCTAGCTGAAGCTTTCTTT.

The V and J genes are TRBV2 and TRBJ1-4, with a tentative D call TRBD1 (5 bases). The V and J ends lost 6 bases and 0 bases respectively, with 11 bases between them. The germline V gene encodes CDR1 SNHLY and CDR2 FYNNEI. CDR3 length: 15 residues. CDR3 in amino acids: CASRGLRTTNEKLFF. CDR3 nucleotides: TGTGCCAGCAGGGGGCTGCGGACAACTAATGAAAAACTGTTTTTT.

The chain combines TRBV25-1 with TRBJ1-2; 8 bases line up with TRBD1. Trimming took 3 bases from V and 4 from J; bases not matched to a gene: 7. The germline V gene encodes CDR1 MGHDK and CDR2 SYGVNS. This CDR3 contains 15 residues. Written as DNA, the CDR3 is TGTGCCAGCAGTGACTCGACAGGGGTGGCCTATGGCTACACCTTC. It encodes CASSDSTGVAYGYTF.

The V call is TRBV6-5, the J call TRBJ1-4; D is perhaps TRBD1 (6 bases). The V gene's germline CDR1 is MNHEY and CDR2 SVGAGI. The V end was cut by 2 bases, the J end by 6 bases, with 13 bases between. CDR3 length: 15 amino acids. The CDR3: CASSYGGGGHEKLFF. In nucleotides, the CDR3 is TGTGCCAGCAGTTACGGGGGCGGGGGGCATGAAAAACTGTTTTTT.